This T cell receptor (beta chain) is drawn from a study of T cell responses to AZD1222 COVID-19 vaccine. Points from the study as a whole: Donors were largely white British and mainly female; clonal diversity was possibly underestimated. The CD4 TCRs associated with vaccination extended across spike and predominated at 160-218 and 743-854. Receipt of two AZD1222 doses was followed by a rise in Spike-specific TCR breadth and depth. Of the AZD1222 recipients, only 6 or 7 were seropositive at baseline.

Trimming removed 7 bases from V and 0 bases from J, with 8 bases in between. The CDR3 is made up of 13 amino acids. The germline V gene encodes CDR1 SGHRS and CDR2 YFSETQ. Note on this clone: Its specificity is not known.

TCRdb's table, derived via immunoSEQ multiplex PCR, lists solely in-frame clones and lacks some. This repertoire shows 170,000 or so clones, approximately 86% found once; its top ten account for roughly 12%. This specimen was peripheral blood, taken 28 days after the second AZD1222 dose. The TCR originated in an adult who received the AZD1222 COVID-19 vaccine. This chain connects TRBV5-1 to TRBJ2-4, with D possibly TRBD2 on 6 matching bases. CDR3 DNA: TGCGCCAGCTCGGAGGGAGCCAAAAACATTCAGTACTTC. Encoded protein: CASSEGAKNIQYF.